This T cell receptor (beta chain) comes out of a study of cytomegalovirus exposure and HLA in healthy donors (dated by TCRdb to 2016 to 2017). For the study in its entirety: An earlier analysis of several hundred of the donors reported 276 Gb of sequence data and 117 million unique TCR beta sequences obtained from about 170 million T cells. Around 320 gigabases of sequencing data and around 87 million unique TCR sequences were included in an early release covering 550 to 800 HLA-typed donors. Of the 398 genotyped donors, less than 90% were placed in the genetic ancestry cluster associated with self-reported Caucasian donors. The study was designed to test whether signatures of past pathogen exposure could be identified by cataloging public T cell receptors. The study profiled the T cell repertoires of 500 to 800 subjects by immunosequencing and related them to cytomegalovirus serostatus. A separate validation cohort of about 110 different subjects was used in addition to the roughly 700-subject first cohort. To predict cytomegalovirus infection status, the study combined high-throughput TCR immunosequencing, statistical association of individual TCRs with disease status, and machine learning. A later analysis re-examined previously published TCR beta repertoires from around 670 donors and added high-resolution HLA genotyping to investigate patterns of TCR occurrence. Rather than using new phenotypic data, the later analysis identified candidate immune exposures from TCR beta sequences and from how often those sequences occurred across donors. In an earlier analysis of roughly 580 of the donors, high-throughput TCR beta sequencing was used to judge whether each TCR beta V gene segment behaved as functional or pseudogenic. Alongside the repertoire data, information on donor age, sex, ethnicity and CMV serostatus was compiled. Genome-wide SNP genotypes for about three fifths of the roughly 700 donors were used in a later genetic analysis, which treated that subset as a discovery cohort. Every repertoire in the discovery cohort had been generated on one and the same sequencing platform. HLA typing covered class I and class II loci at four-digit resolution. The number of donors typed differed by locus, with about 629-630 for A, B, C, DRB1 and DQB1, more than 500 for DQA1, approximately 570 for DPA1, and 450 to 480 for DPB1. A few DR-DQ haplotypes were treated as single units for association and clustering because of strong linkage in the cohort. On average, about 200,000 unique TCR beta nucleotide sequences were sequenced per donor among roughly 430 genotyped donors of the cohort, with roughly 19% of those sequences being non-productive. The paper's findings and limits, for the study overall: The authors suggested that the approach could potentially be extended to other disease states and immunological phenotypes. Immune exposure information for the cohort was limited to CMV serostatus. Assigning TCR associations to individual alleles was difficult when HLA alleles, especially DR and DQ, strongly co-occurred. Correlated functional status among segregating V segments might reflect linkage disequilibrium, but an unknown experimental factor could not be ruled out. In both the original and validation cohorts, the classifier was reported to diagnose cytomegalovirus status with high specificity and sensitivity. Because counts were too low, more than 15 rarely observed V segments, including chromosome 9 orphons, were excluded from the earlier analysis of roughly 580 of the donors. In a later analysis, several top co-occurrence clusters were reported to appear linked to parvovirus B19, influenza, CMV and Epstein-Barr virus. A further reported finding was that TCR beta sequences accurately predicted the HLA-A and HLA-B alleles for most subjects in the first cohort. In this cohort, only TCR beta chains were sequenced, and detectable features were limited by the absence of alpha or paired-chain data. Compared with the approximately 600-donor mean, donors in an Asian-associated ancestry cluster had fewer N-insertions in productive TCRs, according to a later genetic analysis. An earlier analysis of around 540 of the donors showed that most TCR beta V segments appeared in productive rearrangements either about 90% or about 30% of the time, which broadly matched IMGT annotations. A later analysis associated 15,000 or so TCR beta sequences with specific HLA alleles at a false discovery rate of 0.05. Sequencing depth was assumed to be roughly uniform across donors in the presence/absence analyses, though that assumption may not hold. The 87-base-pair reads could not distinguish some IMGT-functional V segments, including TRBV6-2 and TRBV6-3, so those segments were excluded. Compared with equally common non-associated chains, HLA-associated TCR beta chains in a later analysis were more clonally expanded and had lower generation probabilities. Because some donors lacked HLA typing at each locus, the association tests relied only on the typed subset. A group of highly shared sequence variants was considered likely to be a technical artifact of the sequencing pipeline. The study listed 164 TCR beta chains as associated with cytomegalovirus. In a later analysis, most CMV-associated TCR beta chains were found to appear HLA-restricted, with HLA associations seemingly driven largely by CMV exposure. In a later analysis, TCR association rates were found to vary across HLA loci, with the most associated TCRs seen for DRB1 alleles and the fewest for HLA-C alleles. Across donors, most TCR sequences were observed very rarely, whereas some public TCRs were present in many individuals. In vitro tests confirmed that three of the cytomegalovirus-associated TCR beta chains recognize cytomegalovirus antigens. In a later genetic analysis, a missense DCLRE1C variant was associated with V-gene and J-gene trimming of TCR beta chains, and the association was replicated in an independent cohort.

Worth noting for this clone: Its antigen has not been determined. Base qualities are missing; no much larger clone stands one base away.

The cohort was made up of approximately 670 healthy bone marrow donors. At the time of sampling, all cohort members were nominally healthy, though unrecorded immune exposures were likely present. The donor tested CMV seronegative, placing the donor among the 350 or so seronegative members of the cohort. Each donor provided a peripheral blood sample, and peripheral blood mononuclear cells were used for TCR beta sequencing. Genomic DNA extraction from the blood cell samples was performed with the Qiagen DNeasy Blood Extraction Kit. The CDR3 measures 15 amino acids from cysteine to phenylalanine. Only CDR3 DNA remains: 45 bases, in frame from the first base. CDR1 and CDR2 (GTSNPN, SVGIG) derive from the germline V gene (reference sequence). V sheds 8 bases and J sheds 0 bases, leaving 14 bases between their ends. Library creation used the immunoSEQ multiplex PCR assay. For the multiplex PCR, a mixture combining 60 forward primers for TCR Vbeta segments and 13 reverse primers for TCR Jbeta segments was used. Amplification of the CDR3 region of rearranged TCR beta genes was performed with a multiplex PCR assay on genomic DNA. The amplified TCR beta libraries were sequenced on the Illumina HiSeq System as 87-base-pair reads. From the authors' description of their analysis: A later analysis tallied approximately 87 million unique TCR beta chains across the 610 or so repertoires, and about 10 million of those chains were shared by two or more donors. To remove PCR and sequencing errors, raw reads were error-corrected and collapsed into unique sequences using a nearest-neighbor algorithm that merged closely related sequences. To assign V, D and J gene segments, CDR3 sequences were aligned to IMGT reference sequences. Each retained sequence needed at least a six-nucleotide match to both a V gene segment and a J gene segment. Rearrangements were called productive when the CDR3 lacked stop codons and stayed in frame with V and J; all others were non-productive. CDR3 was defined according to IMGT convention as the region running from the second conserved V-encoded cysteine to the conserved J-encoded phenylalanine. The earlier analysis of about 500 of the donors excluded sequences that lacked an unambiguous match to a single V gene segment. An earlier analysis of almost 600 of the donors classified V segments as functional when productive rearrangements were above 56.7% and as segregating when the standard deviation between donors was above 5%. A statistical classification framework was built for diagnosing cytomegalovirus status from the catalog of TCR beta chain sequences. A later analysis assigned V and J genes by comparing TCR nucleotide sequences with IMGT/GENE-DB human TR gene sequences. Using the TCRdist pipeline, a later analysis assigned CDR3 sequences along with most-parsimonious VDJ recombination scenarios. In a later analysis, each TCR beta chain was defined by its CDR3 amino acid sequence together with its V-gene family, and reads without a unique V-gene family were excluded. As a way to deal with suspected cross-contamination and a sequencing artifact, a later analysis dropped more than 500 nucleotide sequences that were highly shared and had low generation probability. In a later analysis, a clonal expansion index was calculated for each public chain from normalized within-repertoire ranks of inferred template counts. In a later analysis, generation probabilities were computed using a VDJ recombination model fitted to out-of-frame rearrangements, and the results were checked against IGoR. In a later analysis, TCR-TCR, TCR-HLA and TCR-CMV co-occurrence was scored with hypergeometric tests, and a repertoire-size bias correction was applied to TCR pairs. To estimate false discovery rates, a later analysis permuted the HLA or CMV assignments 20 times. In a later analysis, co-occurring TCRs were grouped using DBSCAN, with TCRdist sequence similarity added in when clustering inside HLA-allele-positive subsets. Repertoires with fewer than 30,000 or more than 120,000 public chains were left out of co-occurrence clustering, as were a handful of repertoires with anomalous nucleotide sharing. Sourced from immuneACCESS, this table was stored by TCRdb with only in-frame sequences that have V and J called. A share of the clones is absent; for the studies checked, an unresolved V gene accounts for under half, and the remainder has no known explanation. V and J calls and clone size come straight from that table; D and trimming were deduced from the DNA. Here the sample has about 95,000 clones; 70% to 80% occur a single time. The ten largest clonotypes hold approximately 9% of the sample.

The chain is encoded by TRBV30 joined to TRBJ1-6; no D segment can be confidently identified. The source of this sequence is a man in his sixties in good health and CMV-seronegative. The sample taken for sequencing was PBMCs. The nucleotide sequence reads TGTGCCGGTAAAACAGCAAGCTCCTATAATTCACCCCTCCACTTT. Translated, it reads CAGKTASSYNSPLHF. The variable domain in full, with residues beyond the CDR3 obtained from the reference TRBV30 and TRBJ1-6 genes, is SQTIHQWPATLVQPVGSPLSLECTVEGTSNPNLYWYRQAAGRGLQLLFYSVGIGQISSEVPQNLSASRPQDRQFILSSKKLLLSDSGFYLCAGKTASSYNSPLHFGNGTRLTVT.